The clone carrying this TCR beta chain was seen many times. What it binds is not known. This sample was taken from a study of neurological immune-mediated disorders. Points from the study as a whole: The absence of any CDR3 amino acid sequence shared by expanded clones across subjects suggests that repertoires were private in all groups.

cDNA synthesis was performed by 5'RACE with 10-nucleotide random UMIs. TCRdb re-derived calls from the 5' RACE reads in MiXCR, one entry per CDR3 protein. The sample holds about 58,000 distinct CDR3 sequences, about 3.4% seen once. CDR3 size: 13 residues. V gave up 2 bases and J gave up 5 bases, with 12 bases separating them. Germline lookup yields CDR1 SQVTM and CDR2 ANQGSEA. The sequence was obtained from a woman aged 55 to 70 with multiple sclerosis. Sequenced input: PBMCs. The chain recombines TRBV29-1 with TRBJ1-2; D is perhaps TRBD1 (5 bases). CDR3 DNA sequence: TGCAGCGTTGAAATGGGGCGCCGATATGGCTACACCTTC. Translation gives CSVEMGRRYGYTF.